This is a list of T cell receptor beta chains from one sample in a study of metastatic and nonmetastatic thyroid tumors. TCRdb re-called clones from the PCR reads using MiXCR. The sample consists of approximately 25,000 clones, around 13% of them appearing once. Sequenced input: blood. The source of these receptors is a female donor with papillary thyroid cancer or a benign thyroid nodule (not recorded which). Some clones in this sample may be carry-over from other donors' samples. Both conserved end residues are part of each CDR3. D genes are given only for firm matches. Only some rows state a clone size, as once, few, many or a class for expanded clones.

NA	TRBV5-1	TRBJ2-6	NA	CASNDVSGGSGANVLTF	TGCGCCAGCAACGATGTTAGTGGGGGGTCTGGGGCCAACGTCCTGACTTTC
few	TRBV28	TRBJ2-7	NA	CASSYGIASVYEQYF	TGTGCCAGCAGTTACGGGATAGCAAGCGTCTACGAGCAGTACTTC
NA	TRBV20-1	TRBJ2-6	TRBD2	CSARRLAGAPNLSRDNVLTF	TGCAGTGCTAGGAGGCTAGCGGGAGCGCCTAACTTATCTCGGGACAACGTCCTGACTTTC
NA	TRBV11-2	TRBJ2-1	NA	CASSSLVVYNEQFF	TGTGCCAGCAGCTCCCTTGTGGTATACAATGAGCAGTTCTTC
many	TRBV20-1	TRBJ2-1	TRBD2	CSAEGLAANYNEQFF	TGCAGTGCTGAGGGACTAGCGGCGAACTACAATGAGCAGTTCTTC
many	TRBV27	TRBJ2-7	TRBD2	CASSITGTSVYEQYF	TGTGCCAGCAGTATAACCGGGACTAGTGTGTACGAGCAGTACTTC
many	TRBV6-1	TRBJ1-1	NA	CASSFGPPNTEAFF	TGTGCCAGCAGTTTCGGACCCCCAAACACTGAAGCTTTCTTT
many	TRBV30	TRBJ2-1	NA	CAWSRLTSNYNEQFF	TGTGCCTGGAGTCGACTCACATCTAATTACAATGAGCAGTTCTTC
NA	TRBV20-1	TRBJ1-1	NA	CSARESSNTAAFF	TGCAGTGCTAGAGAATCCTCGAACACTGCAGCTTTCTTT
medium-sized	TRBV6-1	TRBJ2-1	NA	CASGRGAYNEQFF	TGTGCCAGCGGGAGGGGGGCCTACAATGAGCAGTTCTTC
many	TRBV11-1	TRBJ1-1	TRBD1	CASSLTQGGTEAFF	TGTGCCAGCAGCTTAACGCAGGGGGGCACTGAAGCTTTCTTT
medium-sized	TRBV27	TRBJ1-6	NA	CASSTRESSPLHF	TGTGCCAGCAGTACCAGGGAGAGTTCACCCCTCCACTTT
medium-sized	TRBV12-3/TRBV12-4	TRBJ2-3	TRBD1	CASTKGQGKDTQYF	TGTGCCAGCACCAAGGGACAGGGAAAAGATACGCAGTATTTT
many	TRBV6-2/TRBV6-3	TRBJ2-7	NA	CASHSPRDGVYEQYF	TGTGCCAGCCATTCTCCTAGGGACGGTGTCTACGAGCAGTACTTC
medium-sized	TRBV12-3/TRBV12-4	TRBJ1-6	NA	CASSLDPGLTLHF	TGTGCCAGCAGCCTTGACCCCGGGTTGACCCTCCACTTT
many	TRBV10-2	TRBJ1-1	NA	CASSETQRADTEAFF	TGCGCCAGCAGTGAGACCCAACGGGCCGACACTGAAGCTTTCTTT
many	TRBV7-2	TRBJ2-7	TRBD2	CASSFTTSGSREQYF	TGTGCCAGCAGCTTCACGACTAGCGGGAGTCGAGAGCAGTACTTC
many	TRBV5-6	TRBJ2-7	NA	CASSSWSIYEQYF	TGTGCCAGCAGCTCATGGAGCATTTACGAGCAGTACTTC
NA	TRBV30	TRBJ2-5	TRBD2	CAWGSGGRQETQYF	TGTGCCTGGGGGAGCGGGGGGCGGCAAGAGACCCAGTACTTC
many	TRBV19	TRBJ2-7	TRBD1	CASSIEGTGTVGEQYF	TGTGCCAGTAGTATAGAGGGGACAGGGACCGTGGGCGAGCAGTACTTC
many	TRBV28	TRBJ1-5	TRBD1	CASSTGTGFQPQHF	TGTGCCAGCAGTACCGGGACAGGGTTTCAGCCCCAGCATTTT
many	TRBV6-1	TRBJ1-6	TRBD1	CASSRTDRAPLHF	TGTGCCAGCAGCCGAACCGACAGGGCACCCCTCCACTTT
many	TRBV9	TRBJ2-2	NA	CASSGGNTGELFF	TGTGCCAGCAGTGGGGGAAACACCGGGGAGCTGTTTTTT
many	TRBV28	TRBJ1-4	TRBD1	CASSKGQGGEKLFF	TGTGCCAGCAGCAAGGGACAGGGGGGTGAAAAACTGTTTTTT
many	TRBV12-3/TRBV12-4	TRBJ1-6	NA	CASSVTGDSPLHF	TGTGCCAGCAGCGTAACAGGTGATTCACCCCTCCACTTT
NA	TRBV7-8	TRBJ2-7	NA	CASSTGGKPYEQYF	TGTGCCAGCAGTACCGGTGGAAAGCCCTACGAGCAGTACTTC
many	TRBV27	TRBJ2-5	TRBD1	CASRLLDREQETQYF	TGTGCCAGCAGGCTCTTAGACAGGGAACAAGAGACCCAGTACTTC
many	TRBV5-1	TRBJ1-6	NA	CASSLDHSPNSPLHF	TGCGCCAGCAGCTTGGACCACAGCCCTAATTCACCCCTCCACTTT
many	TRBV4-1	TRBJ1-4	TRBD1	CASSPDRGEKLFF	TGCGCCAGCAGCCCCGACAGGGGGGAAAAACTGTTTTTT
many	TRBV20-1	TRBJ2-5	NA	CSTIVGAEIQYF	TGCAGTACCATTGTGGGAGCGGAGATCCAGTACTTC
many	TRBV20-1	TRBJ2-5	NA	CSAPRAPAETQYF	TGCAGTGCTCCTAGGGCCCCCGCCGAGACCCAGTACTTC
NA	TRBV12-3/TRBV12-4	TRBJ2-3	TRBD2	CASSEPGLVGYTQYF	TGTGCCAGCAGTGAACCGGGACTAGTGGGGTATACGCAGTATTTT
medium-sized	TRBV6-1	TRBJ1-2	NA	CASSEAGTDGYTF	TGTGCCAGCAGTGAGGCAGGGACGGATGGCTACACCTTC
medium-sized	TRBV12-3/TRBV12-4	TRBJ2-7	NA	CASSLTGVSDFSYEQYF	TGTGCCAGCAGTTTGACCGGGGTTAGCGACTTCTCCTACGAGCAGTACTTC
many	TRBV4-1	TRBJ2-1	NA	CASSQTTGRNEQFF	TGCGCCAGCAGCCAAACAACAGGGCGCAATGAGCAGTTCTTC
many	TRBV5-1	TRBJ1-4	NA	CASSLDDATPRLVF	TGCGCCAGCAGCTTGGATGATGCAACCCCAAGATTGGTTTTT
many	TRBV12-3/TRBV12-4	TRBJ1-5	NA	CASTRSSNQPQHF	TGTGCCAGCACCCGATCTAGCAATCAGCCCCAGCATTTT
many	TRBV27	TRBJ1-5	NA	CASSLDGLTSQHF	TGTGCCAGCAGTTTAGATGGTTTAACGTCCCAGCATTTT
many	TRBV24-1	TRBJ2-5	TRBD2	CATSESRLAGGPSSGETQYF	TGTGCCACCAGTGAATCCAGACTAGCGGGAGGGCCCTCATCGGGGGAGACCCAGTACTTC
NA	TRBV10-3	TRBJ1-5	NA	CATSCGLVLWPQQF	TGTGCCACCTCATGCGGCCTCGTTCTTTGGCCCCAGCAGTTT
NA	TRBV2	TRBJ2-7	NA	CARGHGVDEQYF	TGTGCCAGAGGACATGGGGTAGACGAGCAGTACTTC
many	TRBV3-1	TRBJ1-1	NA	CASSRGGRTGEAFF	TGTGCCAGCAGCCGTGGAGGGCGAACAGGTGAAGCTTTCTTT
few	TRBV28	TRBJ1-5	NA	CASSPTLEVPSNQPQHF	TGTGCCAGCAGTCCTACACTCGAGGTCCCGTCCAATCAGCCCCAGCATTTT
medium-sized	TRBV2	TRBJ2-5	TRBD2	CASATLSGSSETQYF	TGTGCCAGCGCTACTCTTAGCGGGAGTTCCGAGACCCAGTACTTC
many	TRBV6-4	TRBJ2-1	NA	CASSEAYFGDYNEQFF	TGTGCCAGCAGTGAAGCTTATTTCGGAGATTACAATGAGCAGTTCTTC
NA	TRBV7-9	TRBJ2-7	TRBD1	CASSSGQATYVQYF	TGTGCCAGCAGCTCGGGACAGGCCACGTACGTGCAGTACTTC
NA	TRBV6-5	TRBJ2-3	TRBD2	CASSYSGRGGTQYF	TGTGCCAGCAGTTACTCGGGGCGCGGGGGGACCCAGTATTTT
many	TRBV6-1	TRBJ2-4	TRBD1	CASNTGPGQGAKNIQYF	TGTGCCAGCAACACTGGCCCAGGACAGGGGGCCAAAAACATTCAGTACTTC
once	TRBV11-2	TRBJ2-1	NA	CASSLVRVWSLNEQFF	TGTGCCAGCAGCTTAGTGAGGGTGTGGTCCCTGAATGAGCAGTTCTTC
few	TRBV12-3/TRBV12-4	TRBJ1-2	NA	CASSSGVRGYTF	TGTGCCAGCAGTAGCGGAGTCCGAGGCTACACCTTC
many	TRBV28	TRBJ1-1	NA	CASSLYRIEAFF	TGTGCCAGCAGTTTATATCGTATTGAAGCTTTCTTT
many	TRBV9	TRBJ2-7	TRBD1	CASSFRTGESYEQYF	TGTGCCAGCAGCTTCAGGACAGGGGAGAGCTACGAGCAGTACTTC
many	TRBV10-3	TRBJ2-1	NA	CAISVGVHGLLNEQFF	TGTGCCATCAGTGTAGGAGTACATGGGCTCCTCAATGAGCAGTTCTTC
many	TRBV11-2	TRBJ2-1	TRBD2	CASSYTGTSLGEQFF	TGTGCCAGCAGCTACACCGGGACTAGCCTGGGGGAGCAGTTCTTC
many	TRBV25-1	TRBJ1-1	NA	CASSVGETEAFF	TGTGCCAGCAGCGTGGGGGAAACTGAAGCTTTCTTT
many	TRBV20-1	TRBJ2-7	NA	CSAPGLLSYEQYF	TGCAGTGCTCCGGGACTTCTCTCCTACGAGCAGTACTTC
many	TRBV4-1	TRBJ2-3	NA	CASSRPPTDTQYF	TGCGCCAGCAGCCGCCCCCCCACAGATACGCAGTATTTT